Sequencing of this T cell receptor beta chain was carried out in a study of CD8+ T cells in alopecia areata. The treatment is: oral pan-JAK inhibitor, 5-10 mg twice daily. Trimming took 0 bases from V and 5 from J, leaving 12 bases between them. The CDR3 sequence is 16 residues long. CDR1 is SGHNT and CDR2 is YYREEE in the germline V gene (reference sequence). The sequencing template was cDNA reverse transcribed from extracted RNA. The data were produced by immunoSEQ multiplex PCR, yet TCRdb's version contains in-frame clones alone and is incomplete. The table shows fewer than 350,000 clones, with nearly 60% occurring only once.

The starting material was CD4+ T cells sorted from blood, obtained at week 24, from a patient treated with tofacitinib. The genes are TRBV5-4 and TRBJ1-6, with D possibly matching TRBD1 (6 bases). This TCR came from a human donor with alopecia areata. As DNA, the CDR3 is TGTGCCAGCAGCTTGGACCCGGGACAAGATAATTCACCCCTCCACTTT. Residues: CASSLDPGQDNSPLHF.